Described below is a single TCR beta chain sequence and its context. Its antigen is not known. Clones were sequenced by immunoSEQ multiplex PCR, and TCRdb holds only the in-frame ones, with some missing. The sample has 20,000 to 30,000 clones, over 65% seen once. This CDR3 spans 14 amino acids. CDR1 and CDR2 from the germline V gene are LNHDA and SQIVND (reference sequence). V lost 3 bases to trimming and J lost 3 bases, with 9 bases between them. This entry belongs to a study of cytotoxic CD8 clonotypes in ibrutinib-treated CLL. Overall study findings and caveats: Baseline clonality, higher than in age-matched healthy donors, tracked circulating CD8+ T-cell counts.

The chain is built from TRBV19 and TRBJ1-3; no reliable D call. The source was PBMCs, collected after 12 months of ibrutinib treatment. The receptor was isolated from a human donor with chronic lymphocytic leukemia. The CDR3: CASSISKSGNTIYF. The CDR3, as DNA: TGTGCCAGTAGTATCAGCAAAAGTGGAAACACCATATATTTT.